This is a list of T cell receptor beta chains from one sample in a study of blood T cell repertoires in COVID-19. The repertoire was sequenced with immunoSEQ multiplex PCR; TCRdb's copy has only in-frame clones and lacks some. The sample holds hundreds of thousands of clones, about 87% seen once. Source material: peripheral blood. These receptors all stem from a woman in her 50s with COVID-19, enrolled during active disease. CDR3s include the opening cysteine and the closing phenylalanine or tryptophan.

TRBV6-4,TRBJ2-3,CASSEVAGGTDTQYF
TRBV5-1,TRBJ1-1,CASSTSDSQPEAFF
TRBV11-2,TRBJ2-3,CASSLAFPDTDTQYF
TRBV18,TRBJ1-3,CASSPPQGARGNTIYF
TRBV21-1,TRBJ2-4,CASSKIRRKDIQYF
TRBV6-5,TRBJ2-3,CASSYRQGPTDTQYF
TRBV19,TRBJ1-1,CASSSNRDVPEAFF
TRBV7-6,TRBJ1-5,CASSLGSRGWPQPQHF
TRBV27,TRBJ1-4,CASRGGADSLQYEKLFF
TRBV7-9,TRBJ1-5,CASSLDGSFNQPQHF
TRBV24-1,TRBJ2-3,CATSDFLGRDTAETATDTQYF
TRBV7-9,TRBJ2-2,CASSEGQANTGELFF
TRBV11-2,TRBJ1-4,CASSPLGAGGEKLFF
TRBV18,TRBJ2-7,CASSRGVSYEQYF
TRBV12-5,TRBJ2-4,CASGLVVEGALLAKNIQYF
TRBV11-2,TRBJ1-2,CASPGTALFRYGYTF
TRBV2,TRBJ2-7,CASSSTSGIYEQYF